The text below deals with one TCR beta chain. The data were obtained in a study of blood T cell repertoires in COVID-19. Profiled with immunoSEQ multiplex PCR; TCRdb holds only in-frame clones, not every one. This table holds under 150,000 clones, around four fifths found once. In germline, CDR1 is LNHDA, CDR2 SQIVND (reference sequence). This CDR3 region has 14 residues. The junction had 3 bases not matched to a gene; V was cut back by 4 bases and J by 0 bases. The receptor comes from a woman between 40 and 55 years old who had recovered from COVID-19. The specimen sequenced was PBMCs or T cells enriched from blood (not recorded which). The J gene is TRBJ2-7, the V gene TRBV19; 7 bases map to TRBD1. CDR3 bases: TGTGCCAGTAGTACGAGACAGGGCTCCTACGAGCAGTACTTC. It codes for CASSTRQGSYEQYF. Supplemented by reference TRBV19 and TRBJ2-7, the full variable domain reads DGGITQSPKYLFRKEGQNVTLSCEQNLNHDAMYWYRQDPGQGLRLIYYSQIVNDFQKGDIAEGYSVSREKKESFPLTVTSAQKNPTAFYLCASSTRQGSYEQYFGPGTRLTVT.